A selection of T cell receptor beta chains follows, all from one sample in a study of neoadjuvant anti-PD-1 for oral cavity cancer. The data were produced by immunoSEQ multiplex PCR, yet TCRdb's version contains in-frame clones alone and is incomplete. The repertoire holds around 68,000 clones, with roughly nine tenths as singletons. Sequencing used PBMCs, obtained after nivolumab (anti-PD-1) treatment. The receptors were gathered from a person aged 35 to 85 with oral cavity squamous cell carcinoma. Both conserved end residues are part of each CDR3.

V: TRBV9
J: TRBJ1-2
CDR3: CASSASGTGDYGYTF

V: TRBV19
J: TRBJ1-2
CDR3: CASSKGSGYGYTF

V: TRBV30
J: TRBJ1-5
CDR3: CAWSVLQPNQPQHF

V: TRBV7-8
J: TRBJ2-3
CDR3: CASSLDPRGGTDTQYF

V: TRBV5-1
J: TRBJ2-5
CDR3: CASSPSPGLAGEETQYF

V: TRBV19
J: TRBJ2-7
CDR3: CASRTDSFPYEQYF

V: TRBV19
J: TRBJ2-6
CDR3: CASSIFPGANVLTF

V: TRBV5-1
J: TRBJ2-3
CDR3: CASSLYGSSTDTQYF

V: TRBV27
J: TRBJ2-5
CDR3: CASSFRSTGETQYF

V: TRBV28
J: TRBJ2-5
CDR3: CASSLWDRVQETQYF

V: TRBV9
J: TRBJ2-3
CDR3: CASSARVAGVRDTQYF

V: TRBV7-3
J: TRBJ2-1
CDR3: CASSKEIYNEQFF

V: TRBV18
J: TRBJ1-2
CDR3: CASSPPGRDGYTF

V: TRBV2
J: TRBJ2-1
CDR3: CASSAFLTRYGTEQFF

V: TRBV10-3
J: TRBJ2-3
CDR3: CAISDSGRDLGDTQYF

V: TRBV6-1
J: TRBJ2-1
CDR3: CASRRQTSYNEQFF

V: TRBV27
J: TRBJ2-2
CDR3: CASSLSPTSGRVAGELFF

V: TRBV6-5
J: TRBJ2-7
CDR3: CASSLGLAGAYEQYF

V: TRBV29-1
J: TRBJ1-2
CDR3: CSVVVAADFRGYTF

V: TRBV30
J: TRBJ2-2
CDR3: CAAVGARGTGELFF

V: TRBV1
J: TRBJ2-1
CDR3: CTSSGGGRINEQFF

V: TRBV28
J: TRBJ2-7
CDR3: CASSWFQDSSYEQYF

V: TRBV14
J: TRBJ1-1
CDR3: CASSRGFWQGGTEAFF

V: TRBV4-1
J: TRBJ2-7
CDR3: CASSQEGEQYF

V: TRBV9
J: TRBJ2-7
CDR3: CASSVELTPDEQYF

V: TRBV4-1
J: TRBJ2-7
CDR3: CASTQGEGRYEQYF

V: TRBV6-5
J: TRBJ2-3
CDR3: CASSQTDGTQYF

V: TRBV4-1
J: TRBJ2-7
CDR3: CASSQDSGTFYEQYF

V: TRBV7-2
J: TRBJ1-1
CDR3: CASSLGQVAEAFF

V: TRBV15
J: TRBJ1-1
CDR3: CATSRAVGTVTEAFF

V: TRBV7-9
J: TRBJ1-5
CDR3: CASSSDDTGNQPQHF

V: TRBV10-3
J: TRBJ2-7
CDR3: CAISTNRGTGEQYF

V: TRBV19
J: TRBJ2-3
CDR3: CASSIFSGKADTQYF

V: TRBV5-1
J: TRBJ2-7
CDR3: CASSPAGLRNSYEQYF

V: TRBV6-5
J: TRBJ1-2
CDR3: CASSYLQGARGYGYTF

V: TRBV4-1
J: TRBJ2-1
CDR3: CASSQVNLVDRGYNEQFF

V: TRBV19
J: TRBJ2-1
CDR3: CASSSPFGQVKRNEQFF

V: TRBV9
J: TRBJ2-2
CDR3: CASRRLAGAGELFF

V: TRBV6-5
J: TRBJ2-3
CDR3: CASSRRGTDTQYF

V: TRBV2
J: TRBJ2-7
CDR3: CASSGTVPQYEQYF

V: TRBV10-1
J: TRBJ2-1
CDR3: CASSDRVDEQFF

V: TRBV5-1
J: TRBJ2-1
CDR3: CASSRTDNEQFF

V: TRBV19
J: TRBJ2-1
CDR3: CASSSWAGSYNEQFF

V: TRBV27
J: TRBJ2-1
CDR3: CASSHRDRVGNEQFF